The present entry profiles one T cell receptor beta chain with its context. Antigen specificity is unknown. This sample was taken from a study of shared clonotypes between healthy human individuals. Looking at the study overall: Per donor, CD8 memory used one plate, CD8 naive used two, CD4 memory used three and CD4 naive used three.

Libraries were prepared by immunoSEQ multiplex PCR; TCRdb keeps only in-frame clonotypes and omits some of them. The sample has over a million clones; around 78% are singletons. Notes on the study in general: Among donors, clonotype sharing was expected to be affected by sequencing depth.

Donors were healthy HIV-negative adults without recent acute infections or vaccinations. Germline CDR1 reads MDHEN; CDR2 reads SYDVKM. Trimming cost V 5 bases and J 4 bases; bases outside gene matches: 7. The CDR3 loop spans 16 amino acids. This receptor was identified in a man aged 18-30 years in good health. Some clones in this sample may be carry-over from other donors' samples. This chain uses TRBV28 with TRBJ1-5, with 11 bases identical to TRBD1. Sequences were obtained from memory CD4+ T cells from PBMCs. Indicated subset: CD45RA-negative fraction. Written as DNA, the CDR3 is TGTGCCAGCAGTCCCCGGGACAGGGGGAATAATCAGCCCCAGCATTTT. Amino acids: CASSPRDRGNNQPQHF.